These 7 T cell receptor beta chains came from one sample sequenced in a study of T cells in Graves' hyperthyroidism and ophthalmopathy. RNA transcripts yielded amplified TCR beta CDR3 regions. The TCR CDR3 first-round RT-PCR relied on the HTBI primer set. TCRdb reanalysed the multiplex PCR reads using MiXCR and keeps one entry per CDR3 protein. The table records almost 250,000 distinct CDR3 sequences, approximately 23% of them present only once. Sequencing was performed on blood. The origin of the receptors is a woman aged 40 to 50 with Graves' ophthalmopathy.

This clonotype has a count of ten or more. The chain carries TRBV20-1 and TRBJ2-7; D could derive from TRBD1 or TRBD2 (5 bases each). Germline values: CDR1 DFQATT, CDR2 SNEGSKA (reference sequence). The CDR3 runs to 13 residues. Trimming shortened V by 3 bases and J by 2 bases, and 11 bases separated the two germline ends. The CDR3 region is CSASRDGAYEQYF. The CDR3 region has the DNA TGCAGTGCTAGCCGGGACGGGGCCTACGAGCAGTACTTC.

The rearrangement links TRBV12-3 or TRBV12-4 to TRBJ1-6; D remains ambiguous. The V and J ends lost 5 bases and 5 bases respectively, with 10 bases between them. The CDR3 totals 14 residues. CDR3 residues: CASSGGRNNSPLHF. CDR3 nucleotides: TGTGCCAGCAGTGGAGGCCGCAATAATTCACCCCTCCACTTT.

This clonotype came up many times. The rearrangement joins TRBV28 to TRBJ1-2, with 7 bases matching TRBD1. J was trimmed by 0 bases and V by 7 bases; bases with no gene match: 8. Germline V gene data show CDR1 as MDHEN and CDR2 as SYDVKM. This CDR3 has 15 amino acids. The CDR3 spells CASTPEGAANYGYTF. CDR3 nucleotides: TGTGCCAGCACCCCGGAGGGGGCAGCTAACTATGGCTACACCTTC.

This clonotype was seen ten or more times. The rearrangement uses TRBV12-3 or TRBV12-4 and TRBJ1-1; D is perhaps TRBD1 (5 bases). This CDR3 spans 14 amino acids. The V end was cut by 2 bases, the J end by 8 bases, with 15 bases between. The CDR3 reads CASSLKGGGVEAFF. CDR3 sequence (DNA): TGTGCCAGCAGTTTAAAGGGCGGGGGGGTGGAAGCTTTCTTT.

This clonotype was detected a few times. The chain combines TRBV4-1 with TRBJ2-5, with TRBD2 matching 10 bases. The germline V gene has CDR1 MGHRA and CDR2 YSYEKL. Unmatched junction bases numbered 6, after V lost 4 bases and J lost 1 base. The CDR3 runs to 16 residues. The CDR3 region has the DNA TGCGCCAGCAGCCCTGGAAGCGGGGGGGCCCAAGAGACCCAGTACTTC. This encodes CASSPGSGGAQETQYF.

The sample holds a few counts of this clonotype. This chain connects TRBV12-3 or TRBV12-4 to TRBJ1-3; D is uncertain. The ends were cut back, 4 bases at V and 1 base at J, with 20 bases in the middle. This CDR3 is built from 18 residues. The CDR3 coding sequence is TGTGCCAGCAGTTCCCCCCCAACCGTAGGTTTTTCTGGAAACACCATATATTTT. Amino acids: CASSSPPTVGFSGNTIYF.

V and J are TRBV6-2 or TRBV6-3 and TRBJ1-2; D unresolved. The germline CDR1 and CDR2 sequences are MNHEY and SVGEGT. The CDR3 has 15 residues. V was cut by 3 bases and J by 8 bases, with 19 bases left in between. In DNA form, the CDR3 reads TGTGCCAGCAGTTATGATGTGAGGACGACGGGGGGCTACACCTTC. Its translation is CASSYDVRTTGGYTF.